The 14 T cell receptor beta chains below come from one sample, sequenced in a study of cytomegalovirus exposure and HLA in healthy donors. Primers for the PCR totalled 60 Vbeta and 13 Jbeta. Here immunoSEQ multiplex PCR was the method, and the copy in TCRdb shows in-frame clones only, minus some. The sample consists of 110,000 to 150,000 clones, over 70% of them appearing once. The sample consisted of PBMCs. The receptor source for this set is a man aged 25-40 years in good health and CMV-seronegative.

This clone was counted a few times. The chain has TRBV19 and TRBJ1-1, with TRBD1 matching over 7 bases. CDR3 length: 13 residues. CDR1 LNHDA and CDR2 SQIVND come from the germline V gene (reference sequence). V gave up 5 bases and J gave up 8 bases; unmatched junction bases: 8. As DNA, the CDR3 is TGTGCCAGTAGTCAAGGGGGCGGTTCAGAAGCTTTCTTT. Translation: CASSQGGGSEAFF.

This chain uses TRBV10-3 with TRBJ1-5, with D unresolved. The V end was cut by 0 bases, the J end by 3 bases, with 6 bases between. This CDR3 has 14 residues. The germline V gene encodes CDR1 ENHRY and CDR2 SYGVKD. The CDR3 DNA is TGTGCCATCAGTGAGTCCTTTAACAATCAGCCCCAGCATTTT. This translates into CAISESFNNQPQHF.

The chain employs TRBV6-1 and TRBJ2-7, with D unresolved. The CDR3 has 14 amino acids. The V end was cut by 3 bases, the J end by 0 bases, with 9 bases between. CDR1 MNHNS and CDR2 SASEGT come from the germline V gene. CDR3 protein: CASSDRSYSYEQYF. The CDR3 DNA reads TGTGCCAGCAGTGACAGGTCTTACTCCTACGAGCAGTACTTC.

The chain recombines TRBV4-1 with TRBJ1-3, with D hard to call. The germline V and J ends were trimmed by 1 base and 0 bases, with 10 bases remaining between them. Per germline, CDR1 MGHRA and CDR2 YSYEKL. This CDR3 contains 16 residues. The CDR3 coding sequence is TGCGCCAGCAGCCAAGTCCCAGGAACCTCTGGAAACACCATATATTTT. It encodes CASSQVPGTSGNTIYF.

The chain combines TRBV2 with TRBJ2-2; TRBD1 might be the D (6 bases). This CDR3 is built from 13 residues. Germline CDR1 and CDR2: SNHLY and FYNNEI. V was shortened by 6 bases and J by 5 bases, with 10 bases between the two germline ends. CDR3 protein: CASRVQGTGELFF. The CDR3, as DNA: TGTGCCAGCAGGGTACAGGGAACCGGGGAGCTGTTTTTT. The full variable domain, rest sourced from reference TRBV2 and TRBJ2-2, is EPEVTQTPSHQVTQMGQEVILRCVPISNHLYFYWYRQILGQKVEFLVSFYNNEISEKSEIFDDQFSVERPDGSNFTLKIRSTKLEDSAMYFCASRVQGTGELFFGEGSRLTVL.

The chain has TRBV10-1 and TRBJ2-1; TRBD2 matches at 8 bases. In germline, CDR1 is WNHNN, CDR2 SYGVQD (reference sequence). The ends lost 4 bases at V and 6 bases at J; junction bases unmatched: 5. The CDR3 has 14 amino acids. The CDR3 nucleotides are TGCGCCAGCAGTGCTGGGACTAGTGGCAATGAGCAGTTCTTC. Protein product: CASSAGTSGNEQFF.

The rearrangement uses TRBV30 and TRBJ2-3, with D possibly matching TRBD1 (6 bases). The V gene's germline CDR1 is GTSNPN and CDR2 SVGIG (reference sequence). V lost 1 base, J lost 8 bases, and 13 bases lay in between. The CDR3 runs 13 residues. DNA of the CDR3: TGTGCCTGGAGTGGGCTGGGGGCGAGTACGCAGTATTTT. Protein: CAWSGLGASTQYF.

V gene TRBV5-6 combines with J gene TRBJ2-7; D might be TRBD1 (5 bases). CDR3 length: 12 amino acids. Germline loops: CDR1 SGHDT, CDR2 YYEEEE. The germline V and J ends were trimmed by 4 bases and 2 bases, with 7 bases remaining between them. CDR3 nucleotide sequence: TGTGCCAGCAGCCAGGACACCTACGAGCAGTACTTC. Translating it yields CASSQDTYEQYF.

The chain links TRBV15 to TRBJ2-7, with 10 bases fitting TRBD2. The CDR3 totals 16 residues. J was trimmed by 2 bases and V by 3 bases; bases with no gene match: 7. Germline CDR1 reads LNHNV; CDR2 reads YYDKDF (reference sequence). The CDR3 is CATSRGRSGRAYEQYF. In DNA, the CDR3 is TGTGCCACCAGCAGGGGGAGGAGCGGGAGGGCCTACGAGCAGTACTTC.

The J gene is TRBJ2-3, the V gene TRBV6-5; D uncertain. V lost 0 bases to trimming and J lost 4 bases, with 8 bases between them. The length of the CDR3 is 14 residues. Germline V CDR1 and CDR2: MNHEY, SVGAGI. CDR3 DNA: TGTGCCAGCAGTTACTCGCCGAGCCCAGATACGCAGTATTTT. Residues: CASSYSPSPDTQYF.

The chain joins TRBV27 to TRBJ1-1, with D unclear. This CDR3 is 12 amino acids long. V gave up 5 bases and J gave up 1 base, with 5 bases separating them. CDR1 and CDR2 from the germline V gene are MNHEY and SMNVEV (reference sequence). The CDR3 DNA sequence: TGTGCCAGCAGTCGAGGGAACACTGAAGCTTTCTTT. This codes for CASSRGNTEAFF.

The genes are TRBV6-1 and TRBJ1-1; no clear D gene. The CDR3 is made up of 12 amino acids. The germline CDR1 and CDR2 sequences are MNHNS and SASEGT. The V end was cut by 4 bases, the J end by 0 bases, with 3 bases between. CDR3 amino acids: CASSALNTEAFF. In DNA, the CDR3 is TGTGCCAGCAGTGCGTTGAACACTGAAGCTTTCTTT.

This chain joins TRBV7-2 and TRBJ2-5; 8 nucleotides line up with TRBD2. Trimming removed 6 bases from V and 5 bases from J; junction bases left unmatched: 20. Germline values: CDR1 SGHTA, CDR2 FQGNSA. This CDR3 region has 18 residues. The DNA for the CDR3 is TGTGCCAGCAGACCGCCTCCGTGGATAGCGGGGAGGGGGGAGACCCAGTACTTC. It encodes CASRPPPWIAGRGETQYF. The whole variable domain, remainder taken from reference TRBV7-2 and TRBJ2-5, is GAGVSQSPSNKVTEKGKDVELRCDPISGHTALYWYRQSLGQGLEFLIYFQGNSAPDKSGLPSDRFSAERTGGSVSTLTIQRTQQEDSAVYLCASRPPPWIAGRGETQYFGPGTRLLVL.

V usage is TRBV5-1 and J usage is TRBJ1-5, with D maybe TRBD1 (6 bases). This CDR3 has 14 amino acids. Looked up from germline, CDR1 is SGHRS and CDR2 is YFSETQ. Between the trimmed V and J ends, which lost 2 bases and 7 bases, there was a span of 13 bases. The chain's CDR3 is CASSFGAGEQPQHF. CDR3 sequence (DNA): TGCGCCAGCAGCTTCGGGGCAGGGGAGCAGCCCCAGCATTTT.